Shown below are 17 T cell receptor beta chains from a single sample sequenced in a study of CD8 T cells in Susac syndrome. Random-hexamer reverse transcription was applied to roughly 0.5 to 1 ug RNA. TCRdb analysed the immunoSEQ multiplex PCR reads with MiXCR anew, one entry per CDR3 protein. The table lists 150,000 to 200,000 distinct CDR3 sequences, roughly 96% of them singletons. The sequencing input was CD8+ T cells from PBMCs. The receptors originated from a human donor with multiple sclerosis.

The chain carries TRBV6-1 and TRBJ1-2; D call uncertain. The germline CDR1 and CDR2 sequences are MNHNS and SASEGT. V lost 2 bases, J lost 3 bases, and 10 bases lay in between. The CDR3 is 14 amino acids. The CDR3 nucleotides read TGTGCCAGCAGTGAATTCGTACCCGACTATGGCTACACCTTC. This codes for CASSEFVPDYGYTF.

The chain links TRBV5-4 to TRBJ2-7, with D hard to call. Germline V gives CDR1 SGHNT, CDR2 YYREEE (reference sequence). The CDR3 length is 13 residues. V lost 0 bases and J 10 bases, leaving 14 bases between the germline ends. The CDR3 nucleotides read TGTGCCAGCAGCTTGGGGAGCTCATCATCTCAGTACTTC. Its protein product is CASSLGSSSSQYF.

V gene TRBV29-1 combines with J gene TRBJ2-1, with 7 bases identical to TRBD1. CDR1 SQVTM and CDR2 ANQGSEA come from the germline V gene. The CDR3 spans 13 residues. The V segment lost 6 bases and the J segment 6 bases; nucleotides outside the gene matches: 8. The CDR3 reads CSVPGQVFNEQFF. The CDR3 nucleotides are TGCAGCGTGCCCGGACAGGTCTTCAATGAGCAGTTCTTC.

This sequence joins TRBV4-1 and TRBJ2-1; 12 bases map to TRBD2. This CDR3 has 16 amino acids. The V gene's germline CDR1 is MGHRA and CDR2 YSYEKL. The V gene end was trimmed by 5 bases and the J gene end by 4 bases; junction bases not matched to a gene: 6. The CDR3 DNA reads TGCGCCAGCAGCGGTTACGGGACTAGCGGGTACAATGAGCAGTTCTTC. It specifies CASSGYGTSGYNEQFF.

This chain uses TRBV28 with TRBJ1-5; 7 positions agree with TRBD1. This CDR3 is built from 15 residues. V lost 7 bases to trimming and J lost 6 bases; unmatched junction nucleotides: 12. Germline-derived CDR1 and CDR2 are MDHEN and SYDVKM. The CDR3 bases are TGTGCCAGCACCTCCCAGGGGGAGGTAGGTCAGCCCCAGCATTTT. Translation gives CASTSQGEVGQPQHF.

The chain's CDR3 is CASSFQWGLKETQYF. CDR3 DNA sequence: TGTGCCAGCAGTTTCCAATGGGGACTTAAAGAGACCCAGTACTTC. J is TRBJ2-5 and V is TRBV27; possible D gene TRBD2, 6 bases. This CDR3 spans 15 amino acids. V was shortened by 3 bases and J by 3 bases, with 14 bases between the two germline ends. CDR1 is MNHEY and CDR2 is SMNVEV in the germline V gene (reference sequence).

This chain links TRBV7-9 with TRBJ1-4, with 8 bases matching TRBD1. The V segment lost 5 bases and the J segment 4 bases; nucleotides outside the gene matches: 6. CDR1 and CDR2 from the germline V gene are SEHNR and FQNEAQ (reference sequence). The CDR3 runs to 15 residues. The CDR3 bases are TGTGCCAGCAGCGATCGACAGGGGCTTAATGAAAAACTGTTTTTT. It translates to CASSDRQGLNEKLFF.

The chain couples TRBV7-2 to TRBJ2-5; unclear D gene. The CDR3 runs 16 residues. The V gene lost 2 bases and the J gene lost 5 bases, with 18 bases spanning the gap. CDR1 and CDR2 (germline): SGHTA, FQGNSA. The CDR3 region is CASSLTLLGFLETQYF. The DNA for the CDR3 is TGTGCCAGCAGCTTAACCCTCCTAGGCTTTTTGGAGACCCAGTACTTC.

The chain couples TRBV13 to TRBJ2-1, with D tentatively TRBD2 (5 bases). V lost 5 bases, J lost 12 bases, and 11 bases lay in between. The length of the CDR3 is 11 residues. Germline V CDR1 and CDR2: PRHDT, FYEKMQ (reference sequence). The CDR3 region is CASSNGLTQFF. CDR3 nucleotide sequence: TGTGCCAGCAGCAATGGACTGACGCAGTTCTTC.

The chain recombines TRBV7-2 with TRBJ2-7; 7 bases align to TRBD2. J lost 6 bases, V lost 1 base, and 3 bases had no gene match. From germline, CDR1 is SGHTA and CDR2 FQGNSA. This CDR3 has 13 amino acids. CDR3 in DNA: TGTGCCAGCAGCTTAGTGATAGCGGGCGAGCAGTACTTC. Protein product: CASSLVIAGEQYF.

The V gene is TRBV12-3 or TRBV12-4, the J gene TRBJ2-3; the D is unclear. V lost 5 bases and J 0 bases, leaving 6 bases between the germline ends. The CDR3 is 13 amino acids. The CDR3 DNA reads TGTGCCAGCAGTCCAGATAGCACAGATACGCAGTATTTT. Residues: CASSPDSTDTQYF.

This clonotype was detected only once. CDR3 residues: CASSFFAGLLGANVLTF. DNA of the CDR3: TGTGCCAGCAGTTTTTTCGCAGGCTTGCTTGGGGCCAACGTCCTGACTTTC. The chain combines TRBV27 with TRBJ2-6; D is unclear. This CDR3 contains 17 residues. Trimming left V 3 bases short and J 3 bases short, with 15 bases between. The germline gives CDR1 MNHEY, CDR2 SMNVEV (reference sequence). The variable domain in full, completed from reference TRBV27 and TRBJ2-6, reads EAQVTQNPRYLITVTGKKLTVTCSQNMNHEYMSWYRQDPGLGLRQIYYSMNVEVTDKGDVPEGYKVSRKEKRNFPLILESPSPNQTSLYFCASSFFAGLLGANVLTFGAGSRLTVL.

The chain links TRBV5-4 to TRBJ2-2; TRBD2 aligns across 8 bases. The germline V gene encodes CDR1 SGHNT and CDR2 YYREEE (reference sequence). After removal of 4 bases from V and 5 bases from J, the junction contained 7 bases not matched to a gene. This CDR3 spans 15 amino acids. The CDR3 sequence is CASSPGLEETGELFF. The CDR3 nucleotides are TGTGCCAGCAGCCCGGGACTAGAGGAGACCGGGGAGCTGTTTTTT. The full variable domain, rest sourced from reference TRBV5-4 and TRBJ2-2, is ETGVTQSPTHLIKTRGQQVTLRCSSQSGHNTVSWYQQALGQGPQFIFQYYREEENGRGNFPPRFSGLQFPNYSSELNVNALELDDSALYLCASSPGLEETGELFFGEGSRLTVL.

The CDR3 DNA reads as TGTGCCAGCAATAAGGCAGTAAGCACAGATACGCAGTATTTT. Protein product: CASNKAVSTDTQYF. This chain links TRBV27 with TRBJ2-3; D unresolved. The CDR3 spans 14 residues. The germline CDR1 and CDR2 sequences are MNHEY and SMNVEV (reference sequence). Trimming pared 7 bases from V and 0 bases from J, leaving 11 bases between.

CDR3 nucleotides: TGTGCCAGCAGTGGGGGACCGGTAGCCAAAAACATTCAGTACTTC. Encoded protein: CASSGGPVAKNIQYF. This sequence joins TRBV2 and TRBJ2-4; D tentatively reads TRBD1 or TRBD2 (5 bases each). Per germline, CDR1 SNHLY and CDR2 FYNNEI. The V and J ends lost 4 bases and 0 bases respectively, with 10 bases between them. This CDR3 is 15 amino acids long.

The V call is TRBV6-5, the J call TRBJ2-7; the match to TRBD1 covers 8 bases. Unmatched junction bases numbered 12, after V lost 1 base and J lost 4 bases. The CDR3 has 17 residues. The germline gives CDR1 MNHEY, CDR2 SVGAGI. The CDR3 reads CASSYFNPGTGRYEQYF. The CDR3 nucleotides are TGTGCCAGCAGTTACTTTAACCCCGGGACAGGACGGTACGAGCAGTACTTC.

This CDR3 reads CASSPGGTSGSTDTQYF. CDR3 coding DNA: TGTGCCAGCAGTCCGGGGGGTACTAGCGGAAGCACAGATACGCAGTATTTT. The chain combines TRBV12-3 or TRBV12-4 with TRBJ2-3; TRBD2 matches 8 bases. The V gene end was trimmed by 5 bases and the J gene end by 0 bases; junction bases not matched to a gene: 10. The CDR3 covers 17 residues.